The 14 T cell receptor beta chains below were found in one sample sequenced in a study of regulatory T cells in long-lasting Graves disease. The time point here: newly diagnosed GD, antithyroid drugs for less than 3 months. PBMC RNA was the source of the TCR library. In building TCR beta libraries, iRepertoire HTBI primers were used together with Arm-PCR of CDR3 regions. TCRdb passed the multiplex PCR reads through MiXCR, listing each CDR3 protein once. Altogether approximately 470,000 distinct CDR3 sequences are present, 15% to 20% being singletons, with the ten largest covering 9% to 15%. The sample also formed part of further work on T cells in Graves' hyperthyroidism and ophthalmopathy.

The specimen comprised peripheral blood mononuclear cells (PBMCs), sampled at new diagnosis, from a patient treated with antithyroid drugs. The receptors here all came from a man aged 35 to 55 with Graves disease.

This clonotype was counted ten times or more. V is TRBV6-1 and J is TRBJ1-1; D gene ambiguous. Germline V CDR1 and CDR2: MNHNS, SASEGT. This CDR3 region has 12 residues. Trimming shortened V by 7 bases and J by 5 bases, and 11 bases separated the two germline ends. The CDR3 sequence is CASTGVGTEAFF. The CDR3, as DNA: TGTGCCAGCACCGGGGTTGGGACTGAAGCTTTCTTT.

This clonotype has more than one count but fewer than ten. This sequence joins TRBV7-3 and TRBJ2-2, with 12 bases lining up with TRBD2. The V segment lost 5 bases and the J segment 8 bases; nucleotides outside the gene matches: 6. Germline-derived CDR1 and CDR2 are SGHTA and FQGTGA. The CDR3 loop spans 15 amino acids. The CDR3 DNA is TGTGCCAGCAGCGTGACTAGCGGGAGCCCAGGGGAGCTGTTTTTT. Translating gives CASSVTSGSPGELFF.

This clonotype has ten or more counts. This CDR3 is CSARVSKVGLEDGYTF. CDR3 nucleotide sequence: TGCAGTGCTAGGGTTAGCAAGGTGGGCCTCGAGGATGGCTACACCTTC. The chain combines TRBV20-1 with TRBJ1-2, with D unresolved. The CDR3 is 16 residues long. In germline, CDR1 is DFQATT, CDR2 SNEGSKA (reference sequence). V shed 3 bases and J shed 6 bases, with 23 bases lying between them.

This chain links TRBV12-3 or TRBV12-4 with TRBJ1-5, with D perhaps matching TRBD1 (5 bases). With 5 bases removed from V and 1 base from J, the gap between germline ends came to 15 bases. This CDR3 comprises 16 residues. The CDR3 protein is CASSLGNGGSNQPQHF. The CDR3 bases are TGTGCCAGCAGTCTAGGGAATGGGGGGAGCAATCAGCCCCAGCATTTT.

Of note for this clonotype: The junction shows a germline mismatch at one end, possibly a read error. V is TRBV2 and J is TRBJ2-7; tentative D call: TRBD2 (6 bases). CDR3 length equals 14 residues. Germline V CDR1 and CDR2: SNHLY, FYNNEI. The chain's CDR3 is CDSSEGGFSYEQYF. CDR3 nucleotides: TGTGACAGCAGCGAAGGAGGGTTTAGCTACGAGCAGTACTTC.

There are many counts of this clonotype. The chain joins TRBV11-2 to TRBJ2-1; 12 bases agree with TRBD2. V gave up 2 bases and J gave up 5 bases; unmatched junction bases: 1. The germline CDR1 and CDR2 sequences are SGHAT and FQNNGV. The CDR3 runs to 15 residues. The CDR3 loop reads CASSLWTSGNNEQFF. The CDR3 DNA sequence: TGTGCCAGCAGCTTATGGACTAGCGGGAACAATGAGCAGTTCTTC.

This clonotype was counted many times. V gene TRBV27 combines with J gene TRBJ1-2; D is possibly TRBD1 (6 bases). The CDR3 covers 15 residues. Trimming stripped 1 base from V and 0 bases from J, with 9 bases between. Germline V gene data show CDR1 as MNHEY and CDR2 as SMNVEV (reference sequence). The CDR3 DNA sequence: TGTGCCAGCAGTTTATTGGGGGCCTCTAACTATGGCTACACCTTC. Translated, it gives CASSLLGASNYGYTF.

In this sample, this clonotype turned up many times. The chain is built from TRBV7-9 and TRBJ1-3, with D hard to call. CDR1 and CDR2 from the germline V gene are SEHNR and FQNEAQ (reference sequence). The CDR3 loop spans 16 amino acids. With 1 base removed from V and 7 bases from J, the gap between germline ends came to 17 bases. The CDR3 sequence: CASSLDGGLRRNTIYF. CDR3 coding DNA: TGTGCCAGCAGCTTAGACGGAGGACTGCGAAGGAACACCATATATTTT. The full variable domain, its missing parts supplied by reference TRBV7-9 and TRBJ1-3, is DTGVSQNPRHKITKRGQNVTFRCDPISEHNRLYWYRQTLGQGPEFLTYFQNEAQLEKSRLLSDRFSAERPKGSFSTLEIQRTEQGDSAMYLCASSLDGGLRRNTIYFGEGSWLTVV.

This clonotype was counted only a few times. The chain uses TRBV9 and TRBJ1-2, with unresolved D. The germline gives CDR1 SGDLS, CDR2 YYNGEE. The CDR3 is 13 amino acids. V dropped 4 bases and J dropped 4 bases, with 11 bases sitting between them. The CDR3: CASSPSEAYGYTF. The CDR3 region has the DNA TGTGCCAGCAGCCCGTCGGAGGCCTATGGCTACACCTTC.

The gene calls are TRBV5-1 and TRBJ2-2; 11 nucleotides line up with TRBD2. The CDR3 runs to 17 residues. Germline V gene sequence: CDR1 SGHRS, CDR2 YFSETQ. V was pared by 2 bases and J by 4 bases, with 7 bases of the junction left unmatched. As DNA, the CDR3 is TGCGCCAGCAGCTTCCTCCTAGCGGGAGGTGGCACCGGGGAGCTGTTTTTT. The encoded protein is CASSFLLAGGGTGELFF.

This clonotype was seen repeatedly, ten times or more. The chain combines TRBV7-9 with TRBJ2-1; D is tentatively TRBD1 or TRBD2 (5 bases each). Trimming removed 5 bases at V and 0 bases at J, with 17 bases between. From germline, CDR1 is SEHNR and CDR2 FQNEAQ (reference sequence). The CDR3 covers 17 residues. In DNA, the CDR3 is TGTGCCAGCAGCACCAATTTAGGGACCAACTCCTACAATGAGCAGTTCTTC. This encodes CASSTNLGTNSYNEQFF.

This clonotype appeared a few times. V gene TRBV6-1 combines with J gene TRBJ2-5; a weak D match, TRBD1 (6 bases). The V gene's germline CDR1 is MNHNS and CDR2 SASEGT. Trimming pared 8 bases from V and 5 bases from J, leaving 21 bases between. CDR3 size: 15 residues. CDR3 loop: CASSPQTGPRETQYF. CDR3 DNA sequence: TGTGCCAGCTCTCCTCAGACAGGCCCCCGGGAGACCCAGTACTTC.

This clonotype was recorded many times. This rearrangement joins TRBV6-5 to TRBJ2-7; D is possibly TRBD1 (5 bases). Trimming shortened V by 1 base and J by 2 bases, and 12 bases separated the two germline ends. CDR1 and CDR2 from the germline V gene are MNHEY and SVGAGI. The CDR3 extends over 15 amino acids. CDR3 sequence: CASSYLTARPYEQYF. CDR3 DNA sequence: TGTGCCAGCAGTTACTTGACAGCTCGACCCTACGAGCAGTACTTC.

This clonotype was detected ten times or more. This CDR3 reads CASSFGLTGTINTGELFF. The CDR3 nucleotides are TGTGCCAGCAGTTTTGGGCTTACCGGGACTATCAACACCGGGGAGCTGTTTTTT. V gene TRBV28 combines with J gene TRBJ2-2; 7 nucleotides agree with TRBD2. Germline V gives CDR1 MDHEN, CDR2 SYDVKM. The CDR3 runs to 18 residues. The ends lost 3 bases at V and 2 bases at J; junction bases unmatched: 12.